The rows below give T cell receptor beta chains drawn from one sample of a study of cytomegalovirus exposure and HLA in healthy donors. Profiled with immunoSEQ multiplex PCR; TCRdb holds only in-frame clones, not every one. The table records 68,000 or so clones, 70% to 90% of them present only once. Sequencing was done on a sample of PBMCs. The receptor set was obtained from a woman in her late teens or twenties in good health and CMV-seronegative. The CDR3 runs from the conserved cysteine through the conserved F or W. A D gene is named only where the DNA matches it firmly. Part of the rows lack a size; the others show once, few, many or a class for expanded clones.

cdr3_nt cdr3_aa clone_size v_call d_call j_call
TGCGCCAGCAGCCAGGGACAGGGCAACGAGCAGTACTTC CASSQGQGNEQYF - TRBV5-1 TRBD1 TRBJ2-7
TGTGCCAGCAGCCAAGATTTTCTAGCGGGAAATGGTTTAGGTTCCTACAATGAGCAGTTCTTC CASSQDFLAGNGLGSYNEQFF once TRBV4-2 TRBD2 TRBJ2-1
TGTGCCAGCAGTCGTCCGGCCGGCGGGACCTACGAGCAGTACTTC CASSRPAGGTYEQYF once TRBV28 - TRBJ2-7
TGTGCCAGCAGTGAAGGTTGGGGGCTGGCGCATGAGCAGTTCTTC CASSEGWGLAHEQFF - TRBV2 - TRBJ2-1
TGTGCCAGCACCCAAACGACAGGGTCTGGAAACACCATATATTTT CASTQTTGSGNTIYF - TRBV16 TRBD1 TRBJ1-3
TGCGCCAGCAGCCAAGATCCCCCCAGGGGCAGGGTCTCTGGCTACACCTTC CASSQDPPRGRVSGYTF - TRBV4-1 - TRBJ1-2
TGTGCCAGCAGCTTAGGAACGACTAGCGGGGGAATAGATACGCAGTATTTT CASSLGTTSGGIDTQYF - TRBV11-3 TRBD2 TRBJ2-3
TGTGCCAGTAGTATAGCTAGGGGTGAGACGCACACTGAAGCTTTCTTT CASSIARGETHTEAFF - TRBV19 - TRBJ1-1
TGCGCCAGCAGCTTGGCCTCGGGTGGCGAGCAGTACTTC CASSLASGGEQYF - TRBV5-1 - TRBJ2-7
TGTGCCAGCAGCTTAGCGAGAAGCGGACAGGGTCCCTACGAGCAGTACTTC CASSLARSGQGPYEQYF - TRBV7-9 TRBD1 TRBJ2-7
TGTGCCAGCAGTAAAGAGGACAGGGTCCCCGGGGAGCTGTTTTTT CASSKEDRVPGELFF - TRBV6-5 TRBD1 TRBJ2-2
TGTGCCAGCAGCATGGACACGAACACTGAAGCTTTCTTT CASSMDTNTEAFF few TRBV5-6 - TRBJ1-1
TGTGCCAGCAGCTCGGGCAGGGGTCAAGAGACCCAGTACTTC CASSSGRGQETQYF - TRBV7-8 - TRBJ2-5
TGTGCCAGCAGTGAATTGAGGGACAGGGGCGGGACCCAGTACTTC CASSELRDRGGTQYF - TRBV2 TRBD1 TRBJ2-5
TGTGCCAGCAGTGACCCACAGGTCTACGAGCAGTACTTC CASSDPQVYEQYF once TRBV6-5 - TRBJ2-7
TGCGCCAGCAGCTTGGGACTAGCCAGGGATACGCAGTATTTT CASSLGLARDTQYF - TRBV5-1 TRBD2 TRBJ2-3
TGTGCCAGCAGCTTAGCCCCGGGGTCGGAACAGCCCCAGCATTTT CASSLAPGSEQPQHF - TRBV7-2 - TRBJ1-5
TGTGCCTCTCCGGGACTAGCAAACACCGGGGAGCTGTTTTTT CASPGLANTGELFF - TRBV30 TRBD2 TRBJ2-2
TGTGCCAGACCAATATTTTGTAACGCGGGCCCCTCCTACGAGCAGTACTTC CARPIFCNAGPSYEQYF - TRBV21-1 - TRBJ2-7
TGTGCCAGCAGTGAGCTGGGCCAGAACACTGAAGCTTTCTTT CASSELGQNTEAFF - TRBV2 - TRBJ1-1
TGTGCCAGCGGACAGGGGGCTGTTAGTACTGAAGCTTTCTTT CASGQGAVSTEAFF - TRBV28 TRBD1 TRBJ1-1
TGCGCCAGCAGCCAAGGAATGCTAGCCTGGGAGACCCAGTACTTC CASSQGMLAWETQYF - TRBV4-1 - TRBJ2-5
TGCGCCAGCAGTGAGTTGGACTCTGAGGGGACCCAGTACTTC CASSELDSEGTQYF - TRBV10-1 - TRBJ2-5
TGTGCCACCAGCAGAGACTTGACAGCACCGGGACTTCAGTACTACGAGCAGTACTTC CATSRDLTAPGLQYYEQYF - TRBV15 - TRBJ2-7
TGTGCCAGCAGACAACCCGCGAGGGGGGGCAATGAGCAGTTCTTC CASRQPARGGNEQFF - TRBV11-2 - TRBJ2-1
TGTGCCAGCAGCGTAGCGAGCGGGGGAGTCTACGAGCAGTACTTC CASSVASGGVYEQYF - TRBV9 TRBD2 TRBJ2-7
TGTGCCAGCAGTATGGGGAGGGACTATGGCTACACCTTC CASSMGRDYGYTF - TRBV28 - TRBJ1-2
TGCGCCAGCAGCACAGGGGACAGGCCTGAAAAACTGTTTTTT CASSTGDRPEKLFF - TRBV5-1 TRBD1 TRBJ1-4
TGTGCCAGTACCCCTCCCGCGATAACAGAGAACTATGGCTACACCTTC CASTPPAITENYGYTF - TRBV19 - TRBJ1-2
TGCAGCCCGACGGACAACAATGAGCAGTTCTTC CSPTDNNEQFF - TRBV29-1 - TRBJ2-1
TGTGCCAGCAGTCTAGCGGGTGGGGTCGAGGATGGCTACACCTTC CASSLAGGVEDGYTF - TRBV28 - TRBJ1-2
TGCGCCAGCAGCTTCCGTGGGGGGGGGACAGATACGCAGTATTTT CASSFRGGGTDTQYF - TRBV5-1 TRBD2 TRBJ2-3
TGTGCCAGCAGCCGTCGACTAGCGGGGGCAAATGAGCAGTTCTTC CASSRRLAGANEQFF once TRBV7-9 TRBD2 TRBJ2-1